Below, 24 T cell receptor beta chains from the same sample are listed, as sequenced in a study of PD-L1 blockade in urothelial cancer. Sequenced by immunoSEQ multiplex PCR; TCRdb stores in-frame clones only, minus some. The sample has tens of thousands of clones, approximately 85% seen once; the top ten hold roughly 2.7%. Time point in this sample: peripheral blood 6 weeks after treatment start. The input for sequencing was PBMCs, taken around atezolizumab (anti-PD-L1) treatment. These receptors were collected from a man between 65 and 85 years old with urothelial cancer.

Only one count was recorded for this clone. The chain uses TRBV7-9 and TRBJ2-5; D might be TRBD1 (6 bases). In germline, CDR1 is SEHNR, CDR2 FQNEAQ (reference sequence). The CDR3 runs to 18 residues. The V and J ends lost 4 bases and 4 bases respectively, with 25 bases between them. The CDR3, as DNA: TGTGCCAGCAGCTCCCGTGCCGGGACACAAATCGCATCAGAGACCCAGTACTTC. This sequence encodes CASSSRAGTQIASETQYF.

This sequence joins TRBV7-9 and TRBJ2-1; 12 bases fit TRBD2. Looked up from germline, CDR1 is SEHNR and CDR2 is FQNEAQ (reference sequence). The CDR3 covers 18 residues. J gave up 7 bases and V 5 bases, and 15 bases lay outside the gene matches. The CDR3 loop is CASSRLTSGRRLGNEQFF. The CDR3 coding sequence is TGTGCCAGCAGCCGACTGACTAGCGGGAGAAGGCTGGGGAATGAGCAGTTCTTC.

The J gene is TRBJ2-3, the V gene TRBV9; TRBD1 aligns across 10 bases. The CDR3 runs to 14 residues. Losses at the gene ends were 2 bases for V and 4 bases for J; bases not matched to a gene: 1. Germline V lookup: CDR1 SGDLS, CDR2 YYNGEE. The CDR3 is CASSVGTGADTQYF. In DNA, the CDR3 is TGTGCCAGCAGCGTGGGGACAGGGGCAGATACGCAGTATTTT.

This clone was seen more than once but under ten times. The genes are TRBV5-1 and TRBJ1-2; 7 positions agree with TRBD1. Germline assignment: CDR1 SGHRS and CDR2 YFSETQ. V shed 3 bases and J 5 bases; nucleotides not matched to a gene: 1. The CDR3 loop spans 12 amino acids. The CDR3 sequence is CASSSGQYGYTF. CDR3 sequence (DNA): TGCGCCAGCAGCTCGGGACAGTATGGCTACACCTTC.

The chain couples TRBV7-2 to TRBJ1-2; 9 bases fit TRBD1. Germline V CDR1 and CDR2: SGHTA, FQGNSA. V gave up 3 bases and J gave up 9 bases; unmatched junction bases: 5. This CDR3 region has 13 residues. Here the CDR3 DNA reads TGTGCCAGCAGCTTGGACAGGGGAGACAGCTACACCTTC. This sequence encodes CASSLDRGDSYTF.

J is TRBJ2-5 and V is TRBV7-2; 10 positions agree with TRBD2. Germline loops: CDR1 SGHTA, CDR2 FQGNSA. The CDR3 has 15 residues. V shed 3 bases, J shed 4 bases, and the junction held 5 bases outside the gene matches. The CDR3 DNA reads as TGTGCCAGCAGCTTCCAAGCGGGAGGGAGAGAGACCCAGTACTTC. Amino acid sequence: CASSFQAGGRETQYF.

This clone was recorded once. V gene TRBV5-4 combines with J gene TRBJ2-1, with 9 bases matching TRBD1. V lost 2 bases to trimming and J lost 6 bases; unmatched junction nucleotides: 12. In germline, CDR1 is SGHNT, CDR2 YYREEE (reference sequence). CDR3 length: 17 amino acids. The CDR3 DNA sequence: TGTGCCAGCAGCTTAGCTGGGGGACAGGGTAGTGGCAATGAGCAGTTCTTC. Its protein is CASSLAGGQGSGNEQFF.

The chain combines TRBV2 with TRBJ2-1, with D possibly TRBD2 on 6 matching bases. V lost 4 bases to trimming and J lost 14 bases, with 24 bases between them. The CDR3 totals 15 residues. The V gene's germline CDR1 is SNHLY and CDR2 FYNNEI. The CDR3 DNA follows: TGTGCCAGCAGTGTCACGTCGTCGTCCCTAGGGACTGAGTTCTTC. It specifies CASSVTSSSLGTEFF.

This clone was seen once. The chain is built from TRBV10-3 and TRBJ2-7, with 8 bases aligning to TRBD1. Germline CDR1 reads ENHRY; CDR2 reads SYGVKD. J lost 5 bases, V lost 10 bases, and 13 bases had no gene match. The CDR3 has 14 amino acids. CDR3 in DNA: TGTGCCAACAAGGGAACCGGGACAGGAGACGAGCAGTACTTC. Translated, it gives CANKGTGTGDEQYF.

V gene TRBV28 combines with J gene TRBJ2-3; TRBD2 matches at 10 bases. The germline CDR1 and CDR2 sequences are MDHEN and SYDVKM. The CDR3 is 18 amino acids. J lost 0 bases, V lost 3 bases, and 9 bases had no gene match. CDR3 loop: CASSLRHGLAASTDTQYF. CDR3 DNA sequence: TGTGCCAGCAGTTTGCGACACGGACTAGCGGCTAGCACAGATACGCAGTATTTT.

The chain couples TRBV5-6 to TRBJ1-5; D ambiguous. The CDR3 length is 16 residues. Germline CDR1 is SGHDT and CDR2 is YYEEEE. The ends were cut back, 2 bases at V and 8 bases at J, with 20 bases in the middle. CDR3 DNA: TGTGCCAGCAGCTTTGGGCTGGGAGGGATTGAGAAGCCCCAGCATTTT. Its protein is CASSFGLGGIEKPQHF.

The chain combines TRBV30 with TRBJ1-5; perhaps TRBD1 as D (5 bases). The germline V gene encodes CDR1 GTSNPN and CDR2 SVGIG (reference sequence). Trimming took 3 bases from V and 3 from J, leaving 15 bases between them. There are 15 residues in the CDR3. CDR3 coding DNA: TGTGCCTGGAGGGGGCCGGGCTCCTTCAATCAGCCCCAGCATTTT. Protein: CAWRGPGSFNQPQHF. The full variable domain, completed using reference TRBV30 and TRBJ1-5, is SQTIHQWPATLVQPVGSPLSLECTVEGTSNPNLYWYRQAAGRGLQLLFYSVGIGQISSEVPQNLSASRPQDRQFILSSKKLLLSDSGFYLCAWRGPGSFNQPQHFGDGTRLSIL.

V usage is TRBV19 and J usage is TRBJ1-2; 8 positions match TRBD1. The CDR3 runs to 15 residues. CDR1 is LNHDA and CDR2 is SQIVND in the germline V gene (reference sequence). The junction had 9 bases not matched to a gene; V was cut back by 7 bases and J by 2 bases. The CDR3 region has the DNA TGTGCCAGTACCTCCGAGGACAGGGCGAACTATGGCTACACCTTC. Residues: CASTSEDRANYGYTF.

The chain employs TRBV2 and TRBJ1-5; no firm D call. Trimming cost V 4 bases and J 4 bases, with 11 bases left between them. The length of the CDR3 is 14 residues. In germline, CDR1 is SNHLY, CDR2 FYNNEI. CDR3 nucleotides: TGTGCCAGCAGTGGAGGACGGGGTAATCAGCCCCAGCATTTT. This encodes CASSGGRGNQPQHF.

This clone was found once. The genes are TRBV11-2 and TRBJ1-2, with D perhaps TRBD1 (6 bases). V was pared by 6 bases and J by 3 bases, with 14 bases between. The CDR3 runs 14 residues. Germline CDR1 is SGHAT and CDR2 is FQNNGV. As DNA, the CDR3 is TGTGCCAGCAGTTCTTACGGGACATACTATGGCTACACCTTC. Its translation: CASSSYGTYYGYTF. The full variable domain, rest sourced from reference TRBV11-2 and TRBJ1-2, is EAGVAQSPRYKIIEKRQSVAFWCNPISGHATLYWYQQILGQGPKLLIQFQNNGVVDDSQLPKDRFSAERLKGVDSTLKIQPAKLEDSAVYLCASSSYGTYYGYTFGSGTRLTVV.

The rearrangement links TRBV27 to TRBJ2-1; 11 bases are shared with TRBD2. This CDR3 spans 18 amino acids. Germline values: CDR1 MNHEY, CDR2 SMNVEV (reference sequence). V shed 5 bases, J shed 0 bases, and the junction held 9 bases outside the gene matches. The DNA for the CDR3 is TGTGCCAGCAGTCCCGGACTAGCGGGTATGTCCTCCTACAATGAGCAGTTCTTC. Translating gives CASSPGLAGMSSYNEQFF.

The chain has TRBV5-1 and TRBJ1-4, with D possibly matching TRBD1 (6 bases). The CDR3 loop spans 15 amino acids. The germline CDR1 and CDR2 sequences are SGHRS and YFSETQ. V was pared by 0 bases and J by 6 bases, with 12 bases between. CDR3 sequence reads: CASSLEPGQDEKLFF. As DNA, the CDR3 is TGCGCCAGCAGCTTGGAGCCGGGACAAGATGAAAAACTGTTTTTT. Full variable domain (remainder filled in from reference TRBV5-1 and TRBJ1-4): KAGVTQTPRYLIKTRGQQVTLSCSPISGHRSVSWYQQTPGQGLQFLFEYFSETQRNKGNFPGRFSGRQFSNSRSEMNVSTLELGDSALYLCASSLEPGQDEKLFFGSGTQLSVL.

The chain combines TRBV7-9 with TRBJ2-1, with 9 bases lining up with TRBD2. The CDR3 runs to 13 residues. CDR1 SEHNR and CDR2 FQNEAQ come from the germline V gene (reference sequence). The V segment lost 2 bases and the J segment 15 bases; nucleotides outside the gene matches: 8. CDR3 protein: CASSLSSREGRFF. The DNA of the CDR3 is TGTGCCAGCAGCTTATCGTCGCGGGAGGGTCGGTTCTTC. The variable domain in full, completed from reference TRBV7-9 and TRBJ2-1, reads DTGVSQNPRHKITKRGQNVTFRCDPISEHNRLYWYRQTLGQGPEFLTYFQNEAQLEKSRLLSDRFSAERPKGSFSTLEIQRTEQGDSAMYLCASSLSSREGRFFGPGTRLTVL.

The V and J genes are TRBV7-9 and TRBJ2-5; TRBD2 matches 11 bases. Trimming took 5 bases from V and 5 from J; bases not matched to a gene: 4. CDR3 length: 14 amino acids. Germline assignment: CDR1 SEHNR and CDR2 FQNEAQ (reference sequence). In DNA form, the CDR3 reads TGTGCCAGCAGCACGACTAGCGGGGAGGAGACCCAGTACTTC. It translates to CASSTTSGEETQYF.

This rearrangement joins TRBV5-4 to TRBJ2-3; TRBD2 matches 10 bases. The junction had 11 bases not matched to a gene; V was cut back by 4 bases and J by 6 bases. Germline V gene data show CDR1 as SGHNT and CDR2 as YYREEE (reference sequence). The CDR3 covers 16 residues. The CDR3 coding sequence is TGTGCCAGCAGCCCCGACACTAGCGGGGTCCGGGATACGCAGTATTTT. Its protein is CASSPDTSGVRDTQYF.

J is TRBJ1-4 and V is TRBV27; D is unclear. CDR1 is MNHEY and CDR2 is SMNVEV in the germline V gene (reference sequence). The CDR3 has 17 amino acids. V lost 4 bases to trimming and J lost 3 bases, with 18 bases between them. CDR3 sequence (DNA): TGTGCCAGCAGTTCACTCGACCTCCCGGGAGCTAATGAAAAACTGTTTTTT. It is translated as CASSSLDLPGANEKLFF.

The CDR3 spells CASSSIGHHATNEKLFF. CDR3 bases: TGTGCCAGCTCATCCATCGGACACCATGCAACTAATGAAAAACTGTTTTTT. The rearrangement joins TRBV18 to TRBJ1-4; TRBD1 might be the D (5 bases). V was pared by 5 bases and J by 0 bases, with 16 bases between. Germline V gene data show CDR1 as KGHSH and CDR2 as LQKENI. This CDR3 comprises 17 residues.

As DNA, the CDR3 is TGTGCCTGGAGTGTAGGGGGCGGCTATGGCTACACCTTC. This translates into CAWSVGGGYGYTF. This chain links TRBV30 with TRBJ1-2; TRBD1 aligns across 7 bases. V lost 0 bases, J lost 4 bases, and 2 bases stayed unmatched. This CDR3 contains 13 residues. Per the germline V gene, CDR1 is GTSNPN and CDR2 is SVGIG (reference sequence).

J is TRBJ2-3 and V is TRBV19; TRBD2 might be the D (5 bases). Trimming took off 11 bases at V and 0 bases at J, with 15 bases between the two ends. The CDR3 is 14 residues long. The germline V gene encodes CDR1 LNHDA and CDR2 SQIVND (reference sequence). The DNA of the CDR3 is TGTGCCGTTAGGTTTGGCGGGAGCACAGATACGCAGTATTTT. It codes for CAVRFGGSTDTQYF. The whole variable domain, filled in from reference TRBV19 and TRBJ2-3, reads DGGITQSPKYLFRKEGQNVTLSCEQNLNHDAMYWYRQDPGQGLRLIYYSQIVNDFQKGDIAEGYSVSREKKESFPLTVTSAQKNPTAFYLCAVRFGGSTDTQYFGPGTRLTVL.